The 27 T cell receptor beta chains presented below share a single source sample, sequenced in a study of T cell responses to AZD1222 COVID-19 vaccine. This table comes from immunoSEQ multiplex PCR, and its TCRdb copy is limited to in-frame clones, with some not included. The sample carries approximately 60,000 clones, 76% recorded once. The sample consisted of peripheral blood, taken on day 0 of AZD1222 vaccination. The source of these receptors is an adult in good health.

The sample holds one count of this clone. The CDR3 spells CASNFGGQSTTEAFF. The CDR3, as DNA: TGTGCCAGCAACTTTGGGGGACAGAGCACCACTGAAGCTTTCTTT. The V call is TRBV5-4, the J call TRBJ1-1, with 7 nucleotides matching TRBD1. This CDR3 contains 15 residues. Germline-derived CDR1 and CDR2 are SGHNT and YYREEE (reference sequence). V was pared by 6 bases and J by 4 bases, with 12 bases of the junction left unmatched. Drawing the rest from reference TRBV5-4 and TRBJ1-1, the complete variable domain is ETGVTQSPTHLIKTRGQQVTLRCSSQSGHNTVSWYQQALGQGPQFIFQYYREEENGRGNFPPRFSGLQFPNYSSELNVNALELDDSALYLCASNFGGQSTTEAFFGQGTRLTVV.

This clone has only a few counts. The V call is TRBV9, the J call TRBJ2-7; 7 bases map to TRBD2. With 3 bases clipped from V and 0 bases from J, the junction kept 6 bases outside the gene matches. Germline V lookup: CDR1 SGDLS, CDR2 YYNGEE. This CDR3 is 15 amino acids long. The CDR3 sequence is CASSAGGEYSYEQYF. The CDR3 region has the DNA TGTGCCAGCAGCGCTGGGGGGGAGTACTCCTACGAGCAGTACTTC.

The chain links TRBV12-3 or TRBV12-4 to TRBJ1-6, with D hard to call. The CDR3 covers 13 residues. The V and J ends lost 3 bases and 5 bases respectively, with 5 bases between them. The CDR3 nucleotides read TGTGCCAGCAGTTTGGAGAATAATTCACCCCTCCACTTT. Translating gives CASSLENNSPLHF.

The rearrangement links TRBV10-1 to TRBJ1-2; possibly TRBD1 for D (6 bases). The CDR3 spans 14 residues. V lost 11 bases and J 6 bases, leaving 22 bases between the germline ends. Germline loops: CDR1 WNHNN, CDR2 SYGVQD (reference sequence). This CDR3 is CARPPGAAGNGYTF. CDR3 DNA: TGCGCCCGCCCCCCAGGGGCCGCTGGAAATGGCTACACCTTC.

The chain is built from TRBV7-9 and TRBJ2-3; D remains unclear. Germline CDR1 is SEHNR and CDR2 is FQNEAQ (reference sequence). This CDR3 spans 16 amino acids. V was pared by 4 bases and J by 0 bases, with 14 bases between. The CDR3 DNA is TGTGCCAGCAGCTCCCTTTCTTGGGGTAGCACAGATACGCAGTATTTT. Amino acid sequence: CASSSLSWGSTDTQYF.

In DNA, the CDR3 is TGTGCCAGCAGCTTGGTTGGGGCTAATGAAAAACTGTTTTTT. Its protein is CASSLVGANEKLFF. V usage is TRBV5-4 and J usage is TRBJ1-4, with D hard to call. This CDR3 spans 14 amino acids. Germline CDR1 is SGHNT and CDR2 is YYREEE (reference sequence). V lost 0 bases to trimming and J lost 3 bases, with 6 bases between them.

The rearrangement links TRBV6-6 to TRBJ2-7; 12 nucleotides align to TRBD1. Germline CDR1 MNHNY, CDR2 SVGAGI (reference sequence). With 6 bases clipped from V and 5 bases from J, the junction kept 5 bases outside the gene matches. The CDR3 extends over 14 amino acids. The CDR3 spells CASRRGTGGNEQYF. The CDR3 DNA is TGTGCCAGCAGGCGGGGGACAGGGGGCAACGAGCAGTACTTC.

The chain recombines TRBV4-3 with TRBJ1-4; 7 nucleotides align to TRBD1. With 5 bases clipped from V and 5 bases from J, the junction kept 5 bases outside the gene matches. CDR3 size: 14 residues. The germline gives CDR1 LGHNA, CDR2 YSLEER. The CDR3 nucleotides read TGCGCCAGCAGCGGGATACAGGGGAATGAAAAACTGTTTTTT. It translates to CASSGIQGNEKLFF.

The gene calls are TRBV29-1 and TRBJ1-3, with 8 bases aligning to TRBD1. The CDR3 is 15 residues long. J gave up 2 bases and V 7 bases, and 10 bases lay outside the gene matches. Germline values: CDR1 SQVTM, CDR2 ANQGSEA. This CDR3 reads CSGRVGQGAGNTIYF. In DNA, the CDR3 is TGCAGCGGCCGAGTCGGACAGGGTGCTGGAAACACCATATATTTT.

The CDR3 DNA reads TGCGCCAGCAGCCCGGGCGGGCAAGCGGGGGGGCCTTTCTACAATGAGCAGTTCTTC. Its translation: CASSPGGQAGGPFYNEQFF. The gene calls are TRBV4-1 and TRBJ2-1; 10 bases align to TRBD2. Per the germline V gene, CDR1 is MGHRA and CDR2 is YSYEKL. The CDR3 is made up of 19 amino acids. With 4 bases clipped from V and 3 bases from J, the junction kept 15 bases outside the gene matches.

Written as DNA, the CDR3 is TGTGCCAGCAGTTCCGGACTAGTAGGTCGAAATGAGCAGTTCTTC. It encodes CASSSGLVGRNEQFF. The chain couples TRBV6-5 to TRBJ2-1, with 7 bases identical to TRBD2. The V segment lost 4 bases and the J segment 7 bases; nucleotides outside the gene matches: 10. The germline gives CDR1 MNHEY, CDR2 SVGAGI. The CDR3 has 15 residues.

DNA for the CDR3: TGTGCCACCAGCCCCGAGGGGGGTGAAGCTTTCTTT. Residues: CATSPEGGEAFF. The chain couples TRBV15 to TRBJ1-1; TRBD1 is a possible D gene (6 bases). The CDR3 is 12 residues long. From germline, CDR1 is LNHNV and CDR2 YYDKDF (reference sequence). Deletions cut 5 bases from V and 7 bases from J, with 11 bases between.

The gene calls are TRBV7-2 and TRBJ2-5, with a tentative D call TRBD1 (6 bases). Per germline, CDR1 SGHTA and CDR2 FQGNSA. The CDR3 is 16 residues long. The V gene lost 4 bases and the J gene lost 0 bases, with 15 bases spanning the gap. CDR3 DNA sequence: TGTGCCAGCAGCTCGCCGACAGGCGAGTACCAAGAGACCCAGTACTTC. Translation gives CASSSPTGEYQETQYF.

Details on this clone: Its ends do not fully match the called genes, so a read error is possible. The chain is built from TRBV13 and TRBJ1-5; TRBD1 matches at 7 bases. The CDR3 loop spans 12 amino acids. CDR1 PRHDT and CDR2 FYEKMQ come from the germline V gene (reference sequence). This chain's CDR3 is CASSFGGDSPDF. CDR3 sequence (DNA): TGTGCCAGCAGCTTTGGGGGGGACAGTCCCGATTTT.

The chain has TRBV18 and TRBJ1-5; D not certain. V lost 1 base, J lost 4 bases, and 14 bases lay in between. This CDR3 region has 16 residues. The V gene's germline CDR1 is KGHSH and CDR2 LQKENI. CDR3 sequence: CASSPLGPTENQPQHF. DNA of the CDR3: TGTGCCAGCTCACCACTCGGCCCTACAGAAAATCAGCCCCAGCATTTT.

The rearrangement uses TRBV7-2 and TRBJ1-3; D remains unclear. The CDR3 totals 16 residues. Germline V gives CDR1 SGHTA, CDR2 FQGNSA. V was pared by 1 base and J by 3 bases, with 13 bases between. The CDR3 nucleotides are TGTGCCAGCAGCTTAGATAGGGCCGCTTTTGGAAACACCATATATTTT. Residues: CASSLDRAAFGNTIYF.

Written as DNA, the CDR3 is TGTGCCAGCAAACAGGGGGGAAATCAGCCCCAGCATTTT. Residues: CASKQGGNQPQHF. The chain is built from TRBV2 and TRBJ1-5; 8 bases agree with TRBD1. The CDR3 is 13 residues long. CDR1 SNHLY and CDR2 FYNNEI come from the germline V gene. Germline trimming cut 7 bases from V and 4 bases from J; bases unmatched to any gene: 3.

J is TRBJ2-5 and V is TRBV27; D might be TRBD2 (6 bases). This CDR3 region has 14 residues. Germline loops: CDR1 MNHEY, CDR2 SMNVEV (reference sequence). Trimming cost V 3 bases and J 3 bases, with 11 bases left between them. The CDR3 here is CASSLTRRKETQYF. CDR3 nucleotide sequence: TGTGCCAGCAGTTTGACTAGGAGGAAAGAGACCCAGTACTTC.

The rearrangement joins TRBV15 to TRBJ2-7, with no clear D. In germline, CDR1 is LNHNV, CDR2 YYDKDF (reference sequence). The CDR3 contains 13 residues. V dropped 5 bases and J dropped 0 bases, with 8 bases sitting between them. The CDR3 here is CATSRASSYEQYF. The CDR3, as DNA: TGTGCCACCAGCCGTGCCTCCTCCTACGAGCAGTACTTC.

The V call is TRBV9, the J call TRBJ1-1; 7 nucleotides align to TRBD1. V lost 3 bases and J lost 5; bases outside the gene matches: 7. Germline V gene data show CDR1 as SGDLS and CDR2 as YYNGEE. The CDR3 runs 14 residues. The CDR3, as DNA: TGTGCCAGCAGCGCCCACAGGGGACTGACTGAAGCTTTCTTT. Its protein product is CASSAHRGLTEAFF.

The chain has TRBV29-1 and TRBJ1-2, with a weak D call TRBD1 (5 bases). From germline, CDR1 is SQVTM and CDR2 ANQGSEA. The CDR3 spans 13 residues. V shed 8 bases and J shed 3 bases, with 16 bases lying between them. The CDR3 loop reads CSPYSPGDYGYTF. The CDR3 DNA follows: TGCAGCCCCTACAGTCCGGGGGACTATGGCTACACCTTC.

This clone was seen only once. The J gene is TRBJ2-7, the V gene TRBV6-4, with D maybe TRBD2 (6 bases). The CDR3 loop spans 14 amino acids. The germline CDR1 and CDR2 sequences are MRHNA and SNTAGT. V lost 9 bases, J lost 3 bases, and 18 bases lay in between. The CDR3 loop is CARIPGREDYEQYF. The CDR3 bases are TGTGCCAGAATCCCCGGCAGGGAGGACTACGAGCAGTACTTC.

The chain carries TRBV12-3 or TRBV12-4 and TRBJ1-1, with D uncertain. V was pared by 6 bases and J by 1 base, with 9 bases between. This CDR3 is 13 amino acids long. The CDR3 bases are TGTGCCAGCAGCCTCCCCCCGAACACTGAAGCTTTCTTT. It specifies CASSLPPNTEAFF.

The sample holds one count of this clone. This chain uses TRBV29-1 with TRBJ2-1; D unclear. V shed 2 bases and J shed 7 bases, with 3 bases lying between them. Germline-derived CDR1 and CDR2 are SQVTM and ANQGSEA. The CDR3 spans 10 residues. CDR3 in DNA: TGCAGCGTTGAAAGGAATGAGCAGTTCTTC. It specifies CSVERNEQFF.

V gene TRBV6-2 or TRBV6-3 combines with J gene TRBJ1-1; the D is unclear. CDR1 MNHEY and CDR2 SVGEGT come from the germline V gene. The germline V and J ends were trimmed by 6 bases and 0 bases, with 17 bases remaining between them. The CDR3 is 16 amino acids. The CDR3 nucleotides read TGTGCCAGCAGCACTACGGGAAACTATATGAACACTGAAGCTTTCTTT. Residues: CASSTTGNYMNTEAFF.

This CDR3 is CASSLTMEETQYF. The CDR3 region has the DNA TGTGCCAGCAGCTTAACCATGGAAGAGACCCAGTACTTC. This chain joins TRBV7-9 and TRBJ2-5; unclear D gene. This CDR3 spans 13 amino acids. The V and J ends lost 2 bases and 3 bases respectively, with 7 bases between them. The germline V gene has CDR1 SEHNR and CDR2 FQNEAQ (reference sequence). Complete variable domain (other parts from reference TRBV7-9 and TRBJ2-5): DTGVSQNPRHKITKRGQNVTFRCDPISEHNRLYWYRQTLGQGPEFLTYFQNEAQLEKSRLLSDRFSAERPKGSFSTLEIQRTEQGDSAMYLCASSLTMEETQYFGPGTRLLVL.

V usage is TRBV6-1 and J usage is TRBJ1-2; 10 nucleotides match TRBD1. This CDR3 is 17 amino acids long. Trimming took 4 bases from V and 2 from J; bases not matched to a gene: 10. Germline V CDR1 and CDR2: MNHNS, SASEGT. In DNA form, the CDR3 reads TGTGCCAGCAGTGCCGGGACAGGGGTTGGAAGCAACTATGGCTACACCTTC. It translates to CASSAGTGVGSNYGYTF.